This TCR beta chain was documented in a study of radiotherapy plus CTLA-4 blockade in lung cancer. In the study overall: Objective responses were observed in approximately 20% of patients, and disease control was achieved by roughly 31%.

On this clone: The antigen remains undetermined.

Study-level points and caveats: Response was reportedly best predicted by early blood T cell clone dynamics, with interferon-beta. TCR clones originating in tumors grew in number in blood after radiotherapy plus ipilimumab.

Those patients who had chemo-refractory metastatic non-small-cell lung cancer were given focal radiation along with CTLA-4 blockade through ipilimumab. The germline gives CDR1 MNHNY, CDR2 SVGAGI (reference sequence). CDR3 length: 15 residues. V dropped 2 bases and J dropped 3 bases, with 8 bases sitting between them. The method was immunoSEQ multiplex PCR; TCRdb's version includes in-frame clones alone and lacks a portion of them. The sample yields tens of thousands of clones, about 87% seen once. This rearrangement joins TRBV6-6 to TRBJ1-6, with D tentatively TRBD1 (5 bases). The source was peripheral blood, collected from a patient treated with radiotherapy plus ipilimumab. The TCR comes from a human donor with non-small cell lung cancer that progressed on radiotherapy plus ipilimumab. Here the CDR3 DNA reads TGTGCCAGCAGTTACGGCAGGGTCTATAATTCACCCCTCCACTTT. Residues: CASSYGRVYNSPLHF.